The source of this T cell receptor beta chain is a study of T cells in tuberculosis. Across the whole study: Sequenced TCRs come from CD1B-GMM tetramer-binding T cells.

Deletions cut 6 bases from V and 8 bases from J, with 14 bases between. CDR3 size: 13 residues. The germline CDR1 and CDR2 sequences are WNHNN and SYGVQD (reference sequence). Some clones are missing from TCRdb's copy, which holds only in-frame ones; the method was immunoSEQ multiplex PCR. The sample has roughly 30,000 clones, roughly nine tenths seen once; the top ten hold 2% to 2.5%. The chain joins TRBV10-1 to TRBJ2-1; maybe TRBD1 (6 bases). The sample was PBMCs. The origin of this receptor is a donor between 10 and 35 years old with latent tuberculosis or without tuberculosis infection. DNA for the CDR3: TGCGCCAGCAGCGATATCAAGGGGGATGAGCAGTTCTTC. Translating it yields CASSDIKGDEQFF.